This is a list of T cell receptor beta chains from one sample in a study of post-analysis software for immune sequencing data. TCRdb reanalysed the PCR reads using MiXCR and keeps one entry per CDR3 protein. The data hold about 810,000 distinct CDR3 sequences, with roughly half observed a single time. Specimen: blood. The receptors here all came from a girl aged 5-17 years with multiple sclerosis. Both conserved end residues are part of each CDR3. The D gene is left open where the match is weak. The listing skips clone size in some rows; elsewhere it reads once, few, many or a size class.

TRBD1,TRBJ1-2,-,TRBV29-1,CSVEFPGQGSLLYGYTF,TGCAGCGTTGAATTCCCCGGACAGGGAAGCCTTTTATATGGCTACACCTTC
-,TRBJ2-7,-,TRBV7-6,CASSLATSSSYEQYF,TGTGCCAGCAGCTTAGCGACCAGCAGCTCCTACGAGCAGTACTTC
-,TRBJ1-1,-,TRBV3-1,CASSQDLDTEAFF,TGTGCCAGCAGCCAAGATCTGGACACTGAAGCTTTCTTT
-,TRBJ2-3,once,TRBV12-3/TRBV12-4,CASSLVRPDTQYF,TGTGCCAGCAGTTTAGTGCGACCAGATACGCAGTATTTT
-,TRBJ1-2,once,TRBV6-1,CASSSAFQTNYGYTF,TGTGCCAGCAGTTCAGCGTTCCAGACTAACTATGGCTACACCTTC
-,TRBJ2-1,-,TRBV2,CASGADRNEQFF,TGTGCCAGCGGTGCCGACCGCAATGAGCAGTTCTTC
-,TRBJ2-5,-,TRBV7-3,CASSPTTSRETQYF,TGTGCCAGCAGCCCCACAACTAGTAGGGAGACCCAGTACTTC
TRBD2,TRBJ2-1,few,TRBV14,CASSQGHWTSPNEQFF,TGTGCCAGCAGCCAAGGCCACTGGACTAGCCCCAATGAGCAGTTCTTC
-,TRBJ2-7,few,TRBV20-1,CSARGIEPGPSGYEQYF,TGCAGTGCTAGGGGAATCGAACCGGGACCCTCGGGCTACGAGCAGTACTTC
-,TRBJ1-1,few,TRBV29-1,CSVGGWSTEAFF,TGCAGCGTGGGGGGCTGGAGCACTGAAGCTTTCTTT
-,TRBJ2-6,-,TRBV20-1,CSARDRRAGANVLTF,TGCAGTGCTAGAGATAGAAGGGCTGGGGCCAACGTCCTGACTTTC
-,TRBJ2-3,-,TRBV5-1,CASSLGLQGDTQYF,TGCGCCAGCAGCTTGGGACTTCAGGGCGATACGCAGTATTTT
-,TRBJ2-3,-,TRBV15,CATSNRVSTDTQYF,TGTGCCACCAGCAACCGGGTGAGCACAGATACGCAGTATTTT
TRBD1,TRBJ2-7,-,TRBV20-1,CSAGVVRGLIYEQYF,TGCAGTGCTGGGGTGGTGAGGGGGCTGATTTACGAGCAGTACTTC
TRBD2,TRBJ2-5,-,TRBV20-1,CSAESGSETQYF,TGCAGTGCGGAAAGCGGGAGTGAGACCCAGTACTTC
TRBD1,TRBJ2-7,few,TRBV12-3/TRBV12-4,CASSLAGQGRYEQYF,TGTGCCAGCAGCTTGGCGGGACAGGGACGCTACGAGCAGTACTTC
-,TRBJ1-5,-,TRBV12-3/TRBV12-4,CASRLDSRNQPQHF,TGTGCCAGCAGGTTGGACAGTCGCAATCAGCCCCAGCATTTT
TRBD1,TRBJ2-7,-,TRBV20-1,CSAQRTGLYEQYF,TGCAGTGCACAACGGACAGGGCTCTACGAGCAGTACTTC
TRBD2,TRBJ2-1,few,TRBV14,CASSHPSGSYNEQFF,TGTGCCAGCAGCCACCCTAGCGGGAGCTACAATGAGCAGTTCTTC
TRBD1,TRBJ1-2,-,TRBV29-1,CSVDRTGNDYGYTF,TGCAGCGTTGACCGGACAGGGAATGACTATGGCTACACCTTC
TRBD2,TRBJ2-3,-,TRBV5-1,CASSKTSGSPSTDTQYF,TGCGCCAGCTCTAAGACTAGCGGGAGTCCCAGCACAGATACGCAGTATTTT
TRBD1,TRBJ2-1,-,TRBV29-1,CSVEDSRYRGGNEQFF,TGCAGCGTTGAAGACAGCCGCTACAGGGGTGGCAATGAGCAGTTCTTC
-,TRBJ2-7,-,TRBV20-1,CSARDRNTITYEQYF,TGCAGTGCTAGAGATCGGAATACCATTACCTACGAGCAGTACTTC
TRBD1,TRBJ1-2,-,TRBV7-9,CASSFDRAPYGYTF,TGTGCCAGCAGCTTTGACAGGGCCCCCTATGGCTACACCTTC